The clone carrying this T cell receptor beta chain showed up many times. What it binds is unknown. Then a second PCR, running roughly 7 to 11 cycles, was carried out with a sample-barcoded 5' primer and a J-beta primer mix. Every cDNA molecule carried a tag from a template-switch adaptor bearing 12 random nucleotides. Individual samples furnished no less than 2.5 million CDR3-containing paired-end reads apiece. TCRdb called the 5' RACE reads again in MiXCR, with one record for every CDR3 protein. The sample has some 1.4 million distinct CDR3 sequences, roughly 40% seen once; the top ten hold 7% to 9%. Samples each had at least 6 micrograms of total RNA extracted. These data are taken from a study of blood T cells in healthy people across ages. Per germline, CDR1 SEHNR and CDR2 FQNEAQ (reference sequence). Trimming left V 1 base short and J 8 bases short, with 9 bases between. CDR3 length: 13 residues.

Findings and caveats of the study: Higher naive T cell percentage went strongly together with higher TCR beta diversity.

This receptor was identified in a woman younger than 30 in good health. The specimen sequenced was blood. This rearrangement joins TRBV7-9 to TRBJ2-1, with D perhaps matching TRBD1 (5 bases). The CDR3 is CASSLGGADEQFF. CDR3 coding DNA: TGTGCCAGCAGCTTAGGTGGGGCCGATGAGCAGTTCTTC.